This T cell receptor beta chain was identified in a study of blood T cell repertoires in COVID-19. Study background: Acute and convalescent COVID-19 specimens originated in the United States, Italy and Spain. In each case, the material was cDNA or gDNA derived from T cells, B-cell-depleted T cells, or PBMCs.

Participant-reported clinical history was the basis for cohort assignment. Original data processing: From reference gene primer amplification, estimates of nucleated cell counts were derived. TCRdb's copy holds only in-frame clones and misses some; the assay was immunoSEQ multiplex PCR. That table supplies the V and J calls and clone size; D and trimming were determined from the DNA. The table shows 300,000 to 400,000 clones, with around 90% occurring only once. With V trimmed by 5 bases and J by 5 bases, 3 bases remained unmatched. Germline CDR1 SGHAT, CDR2 FQNNGV. The CDR3 has 13 residues. The material sequenced was PBMCs or T cells enriched from blood (not recorded which). The V and J genes are TRBV11-2 and TRBJ2-5; TRBD1 aligns across 9 bases. The source is a man aged 55 to 70 who had recovered from COVID-19. CDR3 in amino acids: CASSLQGAETQYF. DNA of the CDR3: TGTGCCAGCAGCCTACAGGGGGCCGAGACCCAGTACTTC. The whole variable domain, remainder taken from reference TRBV11-2 and TRBJ2-5, is EAGVAQSPRYKIIEKRQSVAFWCNPISGHATLYWYQQILGQGPKLLIQFQNNGVVDDSQLPKDRFSAERLKGVDSTLKIQPAKLEDSAVYLCASSLQGAETQYFGPGTRLLVL.